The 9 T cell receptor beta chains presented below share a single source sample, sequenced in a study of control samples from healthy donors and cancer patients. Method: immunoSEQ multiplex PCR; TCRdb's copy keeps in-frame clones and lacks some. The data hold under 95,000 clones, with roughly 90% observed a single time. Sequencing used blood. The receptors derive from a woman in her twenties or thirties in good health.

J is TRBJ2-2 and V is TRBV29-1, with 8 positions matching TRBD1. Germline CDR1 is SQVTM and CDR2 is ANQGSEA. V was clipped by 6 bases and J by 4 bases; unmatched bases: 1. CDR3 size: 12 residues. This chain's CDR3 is CSVGQGTGELFF. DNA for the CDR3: TGCAGCGTCGGACAGGGCACCGGGGAGCTGTTTTTT.

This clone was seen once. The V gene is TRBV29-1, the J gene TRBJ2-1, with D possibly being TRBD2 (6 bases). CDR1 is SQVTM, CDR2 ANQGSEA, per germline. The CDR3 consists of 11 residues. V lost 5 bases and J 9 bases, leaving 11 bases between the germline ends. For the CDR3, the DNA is TGCAGCGTTCGGCGGGAAGCTGAGCAGTTCTTC. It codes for CSVRREAEQFF.

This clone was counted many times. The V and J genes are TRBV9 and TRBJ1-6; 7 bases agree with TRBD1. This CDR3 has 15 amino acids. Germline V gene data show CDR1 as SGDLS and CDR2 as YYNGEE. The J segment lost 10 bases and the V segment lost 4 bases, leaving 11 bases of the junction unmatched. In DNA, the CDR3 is TGTGCCAGCAGCACACTGGGACAGACAAAGTCACCCCTCCACTTT. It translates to CASSTLGQTKSPLHF. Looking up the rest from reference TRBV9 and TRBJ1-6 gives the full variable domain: DSGVTQTPKHLITATGQRVTLRCSPRSGDLSVYWYQQSLDQGLQFLIQYYNGEERAKGNILERFSAQQFPDLHSELNLSSLELGDSALYFCASSTLGQTKSPLHFGNGTRLTVT.

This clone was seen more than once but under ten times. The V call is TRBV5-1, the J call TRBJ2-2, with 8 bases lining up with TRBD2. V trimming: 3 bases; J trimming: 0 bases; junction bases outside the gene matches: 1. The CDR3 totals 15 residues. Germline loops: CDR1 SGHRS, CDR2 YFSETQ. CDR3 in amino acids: CASSSGGANTGELFF. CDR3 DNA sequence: TGCGCCAGCAGCTCGGGGGGGGCGAACACCGGGGAGCTGTTTTTT.

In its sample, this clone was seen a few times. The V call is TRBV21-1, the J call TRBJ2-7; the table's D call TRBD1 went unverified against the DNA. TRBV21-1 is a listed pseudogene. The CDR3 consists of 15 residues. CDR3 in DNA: TGTGCCAGCAGCAAAGGGACAGGGGGCTCCTACGAGCAGTACTTC. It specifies CASSKGTGGSYEQYF.

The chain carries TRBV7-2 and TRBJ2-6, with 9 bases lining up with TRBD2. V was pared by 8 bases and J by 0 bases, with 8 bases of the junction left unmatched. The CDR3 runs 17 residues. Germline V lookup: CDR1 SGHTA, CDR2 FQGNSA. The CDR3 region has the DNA TGTGCCAGCTTTTGGAGCGGGAGGTTCTCTGGGGCCAACGTCCTGACTTTC. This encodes CASFWSGRFSGANVLTF.

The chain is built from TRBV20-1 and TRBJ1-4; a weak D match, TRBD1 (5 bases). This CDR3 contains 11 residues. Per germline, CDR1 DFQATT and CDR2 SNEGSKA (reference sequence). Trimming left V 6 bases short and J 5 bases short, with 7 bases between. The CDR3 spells CSARQNEKLFF. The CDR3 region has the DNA TGCAGTGCCCGACAGAATGAAAAACTGTTTTTT.

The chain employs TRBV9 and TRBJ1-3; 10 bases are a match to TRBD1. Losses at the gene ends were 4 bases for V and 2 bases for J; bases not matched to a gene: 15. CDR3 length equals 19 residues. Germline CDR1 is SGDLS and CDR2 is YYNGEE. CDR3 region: CASSRHRDRGLSTGNTIYF. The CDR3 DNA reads TGTGCCAGCAGCAGACACCGAGACAGGGGGCTTTCTACTGGAAACACCATATATTTT. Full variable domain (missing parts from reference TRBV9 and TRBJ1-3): DSGVTQTPKHLITATGQRVTLRCSPRSGDLSVYWYQQSLDQGLQFLIQYYNGEERAKGNILERFSAQQFPDLHSELNLSSLELGDSALYFCASSRHRDRGLSTGNTIYFGEGSWLTVV.

The CDR3 coding sequence is TGTGCCAGCAGCTTAGGGCAGGGAGATCAGCCCCAGCATTTT. It yields the protein CASSLGQGDQPQHF. The chain combines TRBV7-9 with TRBJ1-5; weak D call: TRBD1 (5 bases). Germline-derived CDR1 and CDR2 are SEHNR and FQNEAQ (reference sequence). The CDR3 is 14 amino acids. V was clipped by 1 base and J by 5 bases, with 9 bases between them.